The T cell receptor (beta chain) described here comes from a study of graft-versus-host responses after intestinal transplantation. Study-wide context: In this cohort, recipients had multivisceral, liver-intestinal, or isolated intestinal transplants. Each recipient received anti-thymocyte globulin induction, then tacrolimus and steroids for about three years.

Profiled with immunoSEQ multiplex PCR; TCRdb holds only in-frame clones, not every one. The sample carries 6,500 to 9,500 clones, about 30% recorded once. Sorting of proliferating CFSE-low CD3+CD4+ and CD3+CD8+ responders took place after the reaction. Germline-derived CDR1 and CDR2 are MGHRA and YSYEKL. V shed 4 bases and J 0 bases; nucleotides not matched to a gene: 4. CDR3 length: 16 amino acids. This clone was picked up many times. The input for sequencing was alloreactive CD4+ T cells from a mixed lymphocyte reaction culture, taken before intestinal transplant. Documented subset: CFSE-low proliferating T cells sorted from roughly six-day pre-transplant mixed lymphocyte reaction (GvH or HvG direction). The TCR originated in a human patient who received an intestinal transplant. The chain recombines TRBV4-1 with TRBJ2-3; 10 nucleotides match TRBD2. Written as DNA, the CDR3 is TGCGCCAGCAGCCTTGGACTAGCGGTTAGCACAGATACGCAGTATTTT. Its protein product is CASSLGLAVSTDTQYF.